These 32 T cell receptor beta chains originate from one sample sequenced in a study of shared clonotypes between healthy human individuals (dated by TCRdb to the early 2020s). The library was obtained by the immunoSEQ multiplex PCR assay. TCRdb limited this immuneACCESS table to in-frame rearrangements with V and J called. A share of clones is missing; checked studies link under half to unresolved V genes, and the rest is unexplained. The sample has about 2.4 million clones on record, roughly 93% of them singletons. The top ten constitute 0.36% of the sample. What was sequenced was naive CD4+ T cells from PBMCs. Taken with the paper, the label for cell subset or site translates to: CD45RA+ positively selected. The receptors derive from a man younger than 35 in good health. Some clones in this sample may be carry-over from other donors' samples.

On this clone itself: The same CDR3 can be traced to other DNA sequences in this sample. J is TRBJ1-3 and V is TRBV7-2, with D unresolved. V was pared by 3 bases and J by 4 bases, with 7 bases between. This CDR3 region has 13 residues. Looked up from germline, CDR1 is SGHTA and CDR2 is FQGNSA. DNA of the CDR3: TGTGCCAGCAGCTTTAGATCCGGAAACACCATATATTTT. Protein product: CASSFRSGNTIYF.

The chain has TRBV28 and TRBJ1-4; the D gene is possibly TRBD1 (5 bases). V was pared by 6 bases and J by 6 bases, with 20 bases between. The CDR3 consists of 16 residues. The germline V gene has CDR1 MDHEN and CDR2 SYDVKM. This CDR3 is CASRQRSSGGDEKLFF. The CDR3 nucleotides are TGTGCCAGCAGACAGCGGTCGTCCGGGGGAGATGAAAAACTGTTTTTT.

CDR3: CASSHTRTPSQSTEAFF. The CDR3 DNA reads TGTGCCAGCAGCCATACAAGAACCCCCTCCCAGAGCACTGAAGCTTTCTTT. J is TRBJ1-1 and V is TRBV13; D ambiguous. V gave up 5 bases and J gave up 4 bases, with 23 bases separating them. Germline V gene lookup returns CDR1 PRHDT and CDR2 FYEKMQ (reference sequence). The CDR3 is made up of 17 amino acids. The full variable domain, its missing parts supplied by reference TRBV13 and TRBJ1-1, is AAGVIQSPRHLIKEKRETATLKCYPIPRHDTVYWYQQGPGQDPQFLISFYEKMQSDKGSIPDRFSAQQFSDYHSELNMSSLELGDSALYFCASSHTRTPSQSTEAFFGQGTRLTVV.

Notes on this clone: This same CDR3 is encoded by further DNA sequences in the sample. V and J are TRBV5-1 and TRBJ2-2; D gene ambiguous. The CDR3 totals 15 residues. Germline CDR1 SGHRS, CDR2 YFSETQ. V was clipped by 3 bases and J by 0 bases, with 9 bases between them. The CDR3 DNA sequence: TGCGCCAGCAGCTCGGGCCACGCGAACACCGGGGAGCTGTTTTTT. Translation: CASSSGHANTGELFF.

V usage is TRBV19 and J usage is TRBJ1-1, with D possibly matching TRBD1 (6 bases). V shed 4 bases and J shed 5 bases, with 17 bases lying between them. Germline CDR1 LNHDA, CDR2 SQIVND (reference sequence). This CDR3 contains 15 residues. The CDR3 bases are TGTGCCAGTAGTAAACTCCAGGGGTTAGGGACTGAAGCTTTCTTT. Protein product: CASSKLQGLGTEAFF.

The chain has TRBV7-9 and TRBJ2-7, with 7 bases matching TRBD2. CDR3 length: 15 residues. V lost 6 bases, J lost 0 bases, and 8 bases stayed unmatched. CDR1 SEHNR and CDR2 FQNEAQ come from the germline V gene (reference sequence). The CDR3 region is CASRSGRGSSYEQYF. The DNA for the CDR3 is TGTGCCAGCAGATCGGGGCGGGGGAGCTCCTACGAGCAGTACTTC.

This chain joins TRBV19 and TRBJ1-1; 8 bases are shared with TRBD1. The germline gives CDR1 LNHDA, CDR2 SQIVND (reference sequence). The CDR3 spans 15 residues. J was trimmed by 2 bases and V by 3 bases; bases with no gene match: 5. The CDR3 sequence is CASSILDRGNTEAFF. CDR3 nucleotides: TGTGCCAGTAGTATTCTCGACAGGGGCAACACTGAAGCTTTCTTT. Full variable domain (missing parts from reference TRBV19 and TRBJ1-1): DGGITQSPKYLFRKEGQNVTLSCEQNLNHDAMYWYRQDPGQGLRLIYYSQIVNDFQKGDIAEGYSVSREKKESFPLTVTSAQKNPTAFYLCASSILDRGNTEAFFGQGTRLTVV.

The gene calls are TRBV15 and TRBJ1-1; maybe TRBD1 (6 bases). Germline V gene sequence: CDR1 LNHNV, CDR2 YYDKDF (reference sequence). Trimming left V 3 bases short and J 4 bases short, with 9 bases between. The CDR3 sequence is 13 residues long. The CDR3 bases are TGTGCCACCAGCAGGACAGGTAGCACTGAAGCTTTCTTT. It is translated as CATSRTGSTEAFF.

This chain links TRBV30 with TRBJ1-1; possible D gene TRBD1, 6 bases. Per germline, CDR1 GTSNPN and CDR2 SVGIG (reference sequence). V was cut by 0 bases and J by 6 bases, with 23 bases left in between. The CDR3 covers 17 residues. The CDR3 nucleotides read TGTGCCTGGAGTGTATTTCATGGTGGCAGGGGCTCGCCTGAAGCTTTCTTT. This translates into CAWSVFHGGRGSPEAFF.

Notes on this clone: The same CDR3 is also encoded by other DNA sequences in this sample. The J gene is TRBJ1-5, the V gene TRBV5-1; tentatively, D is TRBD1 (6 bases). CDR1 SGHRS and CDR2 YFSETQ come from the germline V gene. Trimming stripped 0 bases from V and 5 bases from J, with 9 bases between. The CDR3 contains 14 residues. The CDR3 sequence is CASSLEGGDQPQHF. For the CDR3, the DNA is TGCGCCAGCAGCTTGGAGGGGGGCGATCAGCCCCAGCATTTT.

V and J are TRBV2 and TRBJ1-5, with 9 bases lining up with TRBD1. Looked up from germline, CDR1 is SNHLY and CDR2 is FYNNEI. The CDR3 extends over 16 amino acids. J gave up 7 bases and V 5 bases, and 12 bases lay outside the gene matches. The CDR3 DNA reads TGTGCCAGCAGTAGAATCGGACAGGGGTATGGACAGCCCCAGCATTTT. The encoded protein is CASSRIGQGYGQPQHF. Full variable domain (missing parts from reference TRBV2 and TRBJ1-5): EPEVTQTPSHQVTQMGQEVILRCVPISNHLYFYWYRQILGQKVEFLVSFYNNEISEKSEIFDDQFSVERPDGSNFTLKIRSTKLEDSAMYFCASSRIGQGYGQPQHFGDGTRLSIL.

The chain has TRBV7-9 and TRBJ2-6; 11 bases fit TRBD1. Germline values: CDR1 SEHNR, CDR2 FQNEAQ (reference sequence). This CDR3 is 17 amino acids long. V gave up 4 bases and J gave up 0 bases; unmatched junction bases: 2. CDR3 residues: CASSSGTGGSGANVLTF. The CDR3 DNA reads TGTGCCAGCAGCTCCGGGACAGGGGGCTCTGGGGCCAACGTCCTGACTTTC.

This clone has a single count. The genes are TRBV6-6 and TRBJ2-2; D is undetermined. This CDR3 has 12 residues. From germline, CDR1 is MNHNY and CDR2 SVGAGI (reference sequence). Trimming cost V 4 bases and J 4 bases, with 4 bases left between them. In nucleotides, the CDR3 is TGTGCCAGCAGTTCGTCCACCGGGGAGCTGTTTTTT. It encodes CASSSSTGELFF.

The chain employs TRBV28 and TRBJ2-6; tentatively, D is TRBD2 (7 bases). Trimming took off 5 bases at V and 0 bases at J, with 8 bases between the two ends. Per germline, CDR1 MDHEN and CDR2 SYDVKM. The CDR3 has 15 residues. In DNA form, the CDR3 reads TGTGCCAGCAGTGGGGGGGCCTCTGGGGCCAACGTCCTGACTTTC. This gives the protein CASSGGASGANVLTF.

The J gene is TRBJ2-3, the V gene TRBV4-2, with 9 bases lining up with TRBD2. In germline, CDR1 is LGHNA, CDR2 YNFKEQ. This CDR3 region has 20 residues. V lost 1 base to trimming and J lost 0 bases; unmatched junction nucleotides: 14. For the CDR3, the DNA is TGTGCCAGCAGCCAAGCCCCTGGGGCTAGCGGGACGGGAAGCACAGATACGCAGTATTTT. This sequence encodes CASSQAPGASGTGSTDTQYF.

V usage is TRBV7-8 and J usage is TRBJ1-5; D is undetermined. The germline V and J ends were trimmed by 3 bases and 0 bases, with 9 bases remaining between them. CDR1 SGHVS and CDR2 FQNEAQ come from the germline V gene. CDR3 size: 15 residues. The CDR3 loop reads CASSFFGNSNQPQHF. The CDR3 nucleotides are TGTGCCAGCAGCTTTTTCGGAAATAGCAATCAGCCCCAGCATTTT.

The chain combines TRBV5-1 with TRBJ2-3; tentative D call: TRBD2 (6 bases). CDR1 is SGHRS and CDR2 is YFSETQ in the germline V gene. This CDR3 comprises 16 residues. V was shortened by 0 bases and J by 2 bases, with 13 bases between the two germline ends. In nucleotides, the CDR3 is TGCGCCAGCAGCTTGGGTGTTAGCGGTATCACAGATACGCAGTATTTT. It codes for CASSLGVSGITDTQYF.

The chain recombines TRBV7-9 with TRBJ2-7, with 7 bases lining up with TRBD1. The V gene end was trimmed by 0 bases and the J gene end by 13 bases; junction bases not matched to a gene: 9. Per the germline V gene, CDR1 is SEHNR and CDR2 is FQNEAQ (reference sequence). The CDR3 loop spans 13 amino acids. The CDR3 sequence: CASSLAFGTEVYF. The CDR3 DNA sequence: TGTGCCAGCAGCTTAGCGTTCGGGACAGAAGTTTACTTC.

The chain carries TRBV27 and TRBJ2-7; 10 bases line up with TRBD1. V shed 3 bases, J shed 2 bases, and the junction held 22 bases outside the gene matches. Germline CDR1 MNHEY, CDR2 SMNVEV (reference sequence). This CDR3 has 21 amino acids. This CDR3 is CASSFRARGLGDRGPPYEQYF. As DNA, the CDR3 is TGTGCCAGCAGTTTTAGGGCCCGGGGACTCGGGGACAGGGGACCCCCCTACGAGCAGTACTTC.

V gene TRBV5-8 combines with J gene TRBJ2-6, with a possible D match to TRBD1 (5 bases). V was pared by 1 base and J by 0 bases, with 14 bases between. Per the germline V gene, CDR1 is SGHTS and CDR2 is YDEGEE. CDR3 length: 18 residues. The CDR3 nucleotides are TGTGCCAGCAGCTTGTTTGTCAGGGCACTCTCTGGGGCCAACGTCCTGACTTTC. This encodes CASSLFVRALSGANVLTF.

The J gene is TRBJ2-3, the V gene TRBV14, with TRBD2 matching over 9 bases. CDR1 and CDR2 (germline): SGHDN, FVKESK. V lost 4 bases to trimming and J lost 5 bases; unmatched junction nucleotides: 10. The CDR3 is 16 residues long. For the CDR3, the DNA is TGTGCCAGCAGCCCCTTGGGCGGGAGGGCCGGAGATACGCAGTATTTT. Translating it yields CASSPLGGRAGDTQYF.

As DNA, the CDR3 is TGTGCCAGCCCCTTCCGGGACAGGGTCCACGAGCAGTACTTC. Its translation is CASPFRDRVHEQYF. The chain couples TRBV27 to TRBJ2-7; TRBD1 matches 9 bases. V was pared by 8 bases and J by 5 bases, with 10 bases of the junction left unmatched. Germline CDR1 is MNHEY and CDR2 is SMNVEV (reference sequence). The CDR3 is 14 residues long.

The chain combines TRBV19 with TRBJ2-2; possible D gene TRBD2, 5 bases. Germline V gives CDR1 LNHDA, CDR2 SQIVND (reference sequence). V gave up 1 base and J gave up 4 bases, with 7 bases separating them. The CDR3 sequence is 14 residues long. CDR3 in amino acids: CASSIVEATGELFF. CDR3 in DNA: TGTGCCAGTAGTATAGTGGAGGCCACCGGGGAGCTGTTTTTT.

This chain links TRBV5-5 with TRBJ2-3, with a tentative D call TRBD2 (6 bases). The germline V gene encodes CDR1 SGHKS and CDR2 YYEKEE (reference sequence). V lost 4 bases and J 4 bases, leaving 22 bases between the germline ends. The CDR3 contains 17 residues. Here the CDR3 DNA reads TGTGCCAGCAGCCCGTCATTATGGGGAGGTTCTCCAGATACGCAGTATTTT. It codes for CASSPSLWGGSPDTQYF.

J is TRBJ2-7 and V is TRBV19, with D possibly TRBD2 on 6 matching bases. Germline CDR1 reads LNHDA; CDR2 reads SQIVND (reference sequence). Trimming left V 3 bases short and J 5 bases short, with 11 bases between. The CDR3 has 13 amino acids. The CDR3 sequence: CASSIGGRDEQYF. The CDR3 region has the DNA TGTGCCAGTAGTATCGGGGGTCGGGACGAGCAGTACTTC.

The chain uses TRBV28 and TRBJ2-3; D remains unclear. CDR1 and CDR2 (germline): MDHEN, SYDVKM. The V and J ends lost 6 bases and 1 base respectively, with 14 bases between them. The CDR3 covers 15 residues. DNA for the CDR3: TGTGCCAGCAGCCCATGGGGAATGGGCACAGATACGCAGTATTTT. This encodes CASSPWGMGTDTQYF.

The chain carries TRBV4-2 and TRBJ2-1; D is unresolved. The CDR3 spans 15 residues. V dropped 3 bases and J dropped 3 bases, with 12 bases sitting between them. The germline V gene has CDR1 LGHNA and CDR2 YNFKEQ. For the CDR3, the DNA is TGTGCCAGCAGCCAGGAGAGAGAACACTACAATGAGCAGTTCTTC. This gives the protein CASSQEREHYNEQFF.

CDR3 sequence (DNA): TGCGCCAGCAGCTTGCGGGGGGACCCTTTGACTTACGAGCAGTACTTC. Translation gives CASSLRGDPLTYEQYF. The genes are TRBV5-1 and TRBJ2-7; TRBD2 aligns across 7 bases. Germline values: CDR1 SGHRS, CDR2 YFSETQ. The junction had 11 bases not matched to a gene; V was cut back by 1 base and J by 4 bases. The CDR3 covers 16 residues. Full variable domain (missing parts from reference TRBV5-1 and TRBJ2-7): KAGVTQTPRYLIKTRGQQVTLSCSPISGHRSVSWYQQTPGQGLQFLFEYFSETQRNKGNFPGRFSGRQFSNSRSEMNVSTLELGDSALYLCASSLRGDPLTYEQYFGPGTRLTVT.

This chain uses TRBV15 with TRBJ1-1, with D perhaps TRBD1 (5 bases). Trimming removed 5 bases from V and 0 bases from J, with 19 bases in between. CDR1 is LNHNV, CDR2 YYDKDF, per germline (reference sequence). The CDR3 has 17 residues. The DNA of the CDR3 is TGTGCCACCAGCGTGCTTCGTTCGGGGGGTATGAACACTGAAGCTTTCTTT. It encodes CATSVLRSGGMNTEAFF.

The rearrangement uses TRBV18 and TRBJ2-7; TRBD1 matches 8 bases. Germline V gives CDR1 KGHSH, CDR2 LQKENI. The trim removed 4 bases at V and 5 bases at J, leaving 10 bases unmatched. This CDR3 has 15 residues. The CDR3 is CASSQTPTGEHEQYF. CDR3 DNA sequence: TGTGCCAGCTCACAGACCCCGACAGGGGAGCACGAGCAGTACTTC.

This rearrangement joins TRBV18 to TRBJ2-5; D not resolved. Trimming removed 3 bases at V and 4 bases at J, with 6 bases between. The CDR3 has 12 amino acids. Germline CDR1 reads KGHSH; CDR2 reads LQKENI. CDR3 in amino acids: CASSPRPETQYF. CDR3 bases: TGTGCCAGCTCACCCCGCCCAGAGACCCAGTACTTC.

CDR3 coding DNA: TGTGCCAGCAGGCGCGGGGGAATTAACACCGGGGAGCTGTTTTTT. Translating it yields CASRRGGINTGELFF. The gene calls are TRBV7-2 and TRBJ2-2, with 7 bases lining up with TRBD2. With 6 bases clipped from V and 2 bases from J, the junction kept 6 bases outside the gene matches. Germline V gene data show CDR1 as SGHTA and CDR2 as FQGNSA. CDR3 length: 15 residues.